There are many counts of the clone carrying this T cell receptor (beta chain). This sample is part of a study of identical twins. TCRdb reanalysed the 5' RACE reads using MiXCR and keeps one entry per CDR3 protein. The data contain 150,000 or so distinct CDR3 sequences, roughly 3.3% of them singletons. The ends were cut back, 0 bases at V and 7 bases at J, with 13 bases in the middle. CDR3 length: 15 amino acids. This chain uses TRBV12-3 or TRBV12-4 with TRBJ1-5, with a possible D match to TRBD1 (5 bases). The source material was memory T cells sorted from blood. The TCR sequence derives from a man aged 18 to 35 in good health. As DNA, the CDR3 is TGTGCCAGCAGTTTAGCAGCAGGGCTCGGGCAGCCCCAGCATTTT. As protein: CASSLAAGLGQPQHF.